Following are 19 T cell receptor beta chains from one sample sequenced in a study of CD8 T cells in ankylosing spondylitis. TCRdb reprocessed the 5' RACE reads with MiXCR, giving one entry per CDR3 protein. Here the sample spans 200,000 to 250,000 distinct CDR3 sequences, more than 9% being singletons. Input material: blood, either unsorted or a sorted T cell fraction (not recorded which). Every receptor here comes from a male donor with ankylosing spondylitis or in good health (not recorded which).

This clonotype was seen many times. This sequence joins TRBV7-2 and TRBJ1-5, with D unresolved. Germline V gives CDR1 SGHTA, CDR2 FQGNSA. This CDR3 spans 14 amino acids. V was clipped by 2 bases and J by 7 bases, with 12 bases between them. The CDR3 DNA follows: TGTGCCAGCAGCTTATATGGGGAGTTCCAGCCCCAGCATTTT. Protein sequence: CASSLYGEFQPQHF.

This clonotype was seen many times. V is TRBV25-1 and J is TRBJ2-3; D call uncertain. The V gene's germline CDR1 is MGHDK and CDR2 SYGVNS. The CDR3 extends over 14 amino acids. Trimming pared 1 base from V and 4 bases from J, leaving 9 bases between. The CDR3 here is CASSEFREPDTQYF. The CDR3 coding sequence is TGTGCCAGCAGTGAATTCCGAGAGCCAGATACGCAGTATTTT.

This clonotype was recorded at least ten times. The chain uses TRBV20-1 and TRBJ2-5, with D possibly being TRBD1 (6 bases). CDR3 size: 13 residues. The germline gives CDR1 DFQATT, CDR2 SNEGSKA (reference sequence). Trimming stripped 6 bases from V and 5 bases from J, with 16 bases between. CDR3 coding DNA: TGCAGTGCCCCCTTAGGGGGTTGGGAGACCCAGTACTTC. Its translation is CSAPLGGWETQYF.

The J gene is TRBJ2-6, the V gene TRBV7-8; D gene ambiguous. This CDR3 contains 17 residues. Deletions cut 4 bases from V and 0 bases from J, with 13 bases between. In germline, CDR1 is SGHVS, CDR2 FQNEAQ. This chain's CDR3 is CASSSETPRSGANVLTF. In nucleotides, the CDR3 is TGTGCCAGCAGCTCCGAGACGCCTCGCTCTGGGGCCAACGTCCTGACTTTC.

This clonotype was counted ten times or more. The chain links TRBV5-1 to TRBJ2-2, with D hard to call. The germline gives CDR1 SGHRS, CDR2 YFSETQ. Trimming pared 1 base from V and 2 bases from J, leaving 12 bases between. This CDR3 has 16 residues. Written as DNA, the CDR3 is TGCGCCAGCAGCTTGAGTGGGGATACTAACACCGGGGAGCTGTTTTTT. Translated, it gives CASSLSGDTNTGELFF.

This clonotype has ten or more counts. The chain joins TRBV5-8 to TRBJ1-1; possibly TRBD1 for D (5 bases). Germline-derived CDR1 and CDR2 are SGHTS and YDEGEE. V lost 0 bases and J lost 4, with 13 bases in between. CDR3 length equals 15 residues. The CDR3 region has the DNA TGTGCCAGCAGCTTGGGTTGGCAGGGCGGCACTGAAGCTTTCTTT. Translating it yields CASSLGWQGGTEAFF. The full variable domain, with the rest looked up from reference TRBV5-8 and TRBJ1-1, is EAGVTQSPTHLIKTRGQQATLRCSPISGHTSVYWYQQALGLGLQFLLWYDEGEERNRGNFPPRFSGRQFPNYSSELNVNALELEDSALYLCASSLGWQGGTEAFFGQGTRLTVV.

V and J are TRBV13 and TRBJ1-5; D gene uncertain. Between the trimmed V and J ends, which lost 8 bases and 5 bases, there was a span of 25 bases. Looked up from germline, CDR1 is PRHDT and CDR2 is FYEKMQ (reference sequence). This CDR3 is built from 17 residues. The DNA of the CDR3 is TGTGCCAGCGGCCCGGGCCGCCGCGACAAAGGTTATCAGCCCCAGCATTTT. Translation: CASGPGRRDKGYQPQHF.

This clonotype has ten or more counts. V gene TRBV10-3 combines with J gene TRBJ1-5, with 8 bases matching TRBD1. The germline V gene encodes CDR1 ENHRY and CDR2 SYGVKD. The J segment lost 2 bases and the V segment lost 5 bases, leaving 5 bases of the junction unmatched. The CDR3 has 15 residues. The CDR3, as DNA: TGTGCCATCAGTCCAGACAGGGGTGGCAATCAGCCCCAGCATTTT. Amino acids: CAISPDRGGNQPQHF.

The J gene is TRBJ2-6, the V gene TRBV6-5; 11 bases fit TRBD1. V trimming: 1 base; J trimming: 4 bases; junction bases outside the gene matches: 6. Germline V gene data show CDR1 as MNHEY and CDR2 as SVGAGI. The CDR3 spans 18 residues. The CDR3 region has the DNA TGTGCCAGCAGTTACTGGACAGGGGGCGTACTGGGGGCCAACGTCCTGACTTTC. Amino acids: CASSYWTGGVLGANVLTF.

The chain combines TRBV20-1 with TRBJ2-3; maybe TRBD2 (6 bases). CDR1 is DFQATT, CDR2 SNEGSKA, per germline (reference sequence). V was cut by 0 bases and J by 0 bases, with 7 bases left in between. This CDR3 region has 14 residues. The CDR3 protein is CSARDSGSTDTQYF. CDR3 sequence (DNA): TGCAGTGCTAGAGATAGCGGCAGCACAGATACGCAGTATTTT.

This clonotype was counted many times. This chain connects TRBV15 to TRBJ2-7, with D possibly matching TRBD1 (7 bases). This CDR3 is 14 amino acids long. V lost 0 bases, J lost 4 bases, and 10 bases lay in between. The germline V gene has CDR1 LNHNV and CDR2 YYDKDF (reference sequence). The DNA for the CDR3 is TGTGCCACCAGCAGAGATCAGGGGGGTTACGAGCAGTACTTC. This gives the protein CATSRDQGGYEQYF.

The chain combines TRBV20-1 with TRBJ1-1, with TRBD1 as a possible D gene (6 bases). The CDR3 length is 14 residues. Deletions cut 4 bases from V and 1 base from J, with 13 bases between. CDR1 and CDR2 from the germline V gene are DFQATT and SNEGSKA (reference sequence). The CDR3 loop reads CSATKGVPNTEAFF. The CDR3 bases are TGCAGTGCTACGAAGGGGGTCCCGAACACTGAAGCTTTCTTT.

The table lists this clonotype with a few counts. CDR3 bases: TGTGCCAGCAGCTTGCTTCAGGACGGATATGGCTACACCTTC. This sequence encodes CASSLLQDGYGYTF. The chain links TRBV5-5 to TRBJ1-2, with unresolved D. CDR1 is SGHKS, CDR2 YYEKEE, per germline (reference sequence). V lost 1 base to trimming and J lost 5 bases, with 12 bases between them. The CDR3 length is 14 residues.

There are many counts of this clonotype. The chain links TRBV20-1 to TRBJ2-3, with D possibly called TRBD1 or TRBD2 (7 bases each). This CDR3 is built from 16 residues. CDR1 is DFQATT and CDR2 is SNEGSKA in the germline V gene (reference sequence). V dropped 0 bases and J dropped 8 bases, with 21 bases sitting between them. CDR3 loop: CSARDSEAGAGGTQYF. The CDR3 DNA reads as TGCAGTGCTAGAGATTCGGAGGCGGGGGCAGGGGGTACGCAGTATTTT.

V gene TRBV12-3 or TRBV12-4 combines with J gene TRBJ1-1, with 10 positions matching TRBD1. The V gene end was trimmed by 6 bases and the J gene end by 3 bases; junction bases not matched to a gene: 7. The CDR3 has 15 amino acids. Here the CDR3 DNA reads TGTGCCAGCAGACCCAGGACAGGGGGATACACTGAAGCTTTCTTT. Protein: CASRPRTGGYTEAFF.

V is TRBV11-2 and J is TRBJ2-5, with D possibly being TRBD2 (6 bases). The CDR3 runs to 15 residues. Deletions cut 3 bases from V and 2 bases from J, with 13 bases between. Per germline, CDR1 SGHAT and CDR2 FQNNGV. CDR3 sequence (DNA): TGTGCCAGCAGCTTCCTCGGGACTCTACAAGAGACCCAGTACTTC. Its protein product is CASSFLGTLQETQYF.

This clonotype was observed at least ten times. The gene calls are TRBV5-1 and TRBJ2-3, with D unresolved. Germline V gives CDR1 SGHRS, CDR2 YFSETQ. Trimming took 0 bases from V and 0 from J, leaving 14 bases between them. The CDR3 covers 17 residues. Here the CDR3 DNA reads TGCGCCAGCAGCTTGGAATCCGGGTGGGTGAGCACAGATACGCAGTATTTT. This codes for CASSLESGWVSTDTQYF. The full variable domain, rest sourced from reference TRBV5-1 and TRBJ2-3, is KAGVTQTPRYLIKTRGQQVTLSCSPISGHRSVSWYQQTPGQGLQFLFEYFSETQRNKGNFPGRFSGRQFSNSRSEMNVSTLELGDSALYLCASSLESGWVSTDTQYFGPGTRLTVL.

This clonotype has more than one count but fewer than ten. The V call is TRBV6-1, the J call TRBJ1-6; D not resolved. CDR3 length: 13 residues. Trimming pared 7 bases from V and 10 bases from J, leaving 14 bases between. Germline V gives CDR1 MNHNS, CDR2 SASEGT. CDR3 bases: TGTGCCAGCACCACACGGGCACAATCACCCCTCCACTTT. This gives the protein CASTTRAQSPLHF.

This clonotype was seen repeatedly, ten times or more. V usage is TRBV7-9 and J usage is TRBJ2-1; 7 bases align to TRBD1. The length of the CDR3 is 13 residues. V shed 4 bases and J 3 bases; nucleotides not matched to a gene: 0. Germline-derived CDR1 and CDR2 are SEHNR and FQNEAQ (reference sequence). The CDR3 loop reads CASSWDSYNEQFF. The CDR3 DNA follows: TGTGCCAGCAGCTGGGACAGCTACAATGAGCAGTTCTTC.